This TCR beta chain was identified during a study of CD8 T cells in Susac syndrome. With random hexamers, roughly 0.5 to 1 ug RNA was reverse transcribed. Amplification of TCR beta CDR3 used immunoSEQ multiplex PCR across 54 Vbeta and 13 Jbeta. TCRdb reanalysed the immunoSEQ multiplex PCR reads using MiXCR and keeps one entry per CDR3 protein. The sample gives around 270,000 distinct CDR3 sequences, around 89% of which show up once; less than 0.2% is in the top ten. This CDR3 has 14 amino acids. V lost 7 bases, J lost 1 base, and 4 bases stayed unmatched. Germline V lookup: CDR1 LNHDA, CDR2 SQIVND (reference sequence). Points from the study as a whole: The study conceded that relatively few individuals underwent its TCR sequencing and HLA analysis.

In this sample, this clonotype turned up a few times. What it binds is unknown. Sequencing of TCR beta, carried out with a high-throughput approach, was applied to CD8+ and CD4+ T cells from the blood. Negative magnetic isolation gave CD8+ and CD4+ cells; FACS enriched CD8+ TEMRA. The chain combines TRBV19 with TRBJ1-5; TRBD1 agrees at 7 bases. Source material: CD8+ T cells from PBMCs. This receptor was obtained from a human donor with multiple sclerosis. The CDR3 DNA reads TGTGCCAGTACCCCGGGACAGAGCAATCAGCCCCAGCATTTT. Amino acid sequence: CASTPGQSNQPQHF.